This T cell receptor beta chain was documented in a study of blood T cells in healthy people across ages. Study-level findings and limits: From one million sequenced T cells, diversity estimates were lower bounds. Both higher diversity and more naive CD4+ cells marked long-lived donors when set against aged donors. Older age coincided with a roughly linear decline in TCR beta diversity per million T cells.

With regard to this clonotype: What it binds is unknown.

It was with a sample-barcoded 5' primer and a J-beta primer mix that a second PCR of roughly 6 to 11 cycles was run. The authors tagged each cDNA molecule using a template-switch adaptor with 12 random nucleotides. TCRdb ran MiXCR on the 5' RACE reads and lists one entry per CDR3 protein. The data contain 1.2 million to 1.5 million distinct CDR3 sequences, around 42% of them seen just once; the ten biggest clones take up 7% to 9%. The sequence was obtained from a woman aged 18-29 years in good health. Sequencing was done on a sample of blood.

CDR3 sequence: CASSAGTGVGELFF. The CDR3 DNA reads as TGTGCCAGCAGTGCCGGGACAGGGGTCGGGGAGCTGTTTTTT. The chain has TRBV6-1 and TRBJ2-2; TRBD1 matches at 10 bases. The CDR3 length is 14 residues. Losses at the gene ends were 4 bases for V and 7 bases for J; bases not matched to a gene: 3. From germline, CDR1 is MNHNS and CDR2 SASEGT.